The 27 T cell receptor beta chains in this list originate from one sample, sequenced in a study of identical twins. In TCRdb, the 5' RACE reads were re-called with MiXCR into one record per CDR3 protein. Here the sample spans 250,000 to 300,000 distinct CDR3 sequences, nearly 9.5% being singletons. This same sample was also part of a study on yellow fever vaccine responses in identical twins.

The source material was CD8+ T cells sorted from blood. The receptors originated from a woman aged 18 to 35 in good health.

In its sample, this clonotype was seen a few times. The V and J genes are TRBV11-2 and TRBJ2-7, with TRBD1 matching over 8 bases. The CDR3 contains 15 residues. Germline assignment: CDR1 SGHAT and CDR2 FQNNGV. V lost 5 bases and J lost 2; bases outside the gene matches: 8. CDR3 DNA sequence: TGTGCCAGCAGCCACACAGGGGGAGTAGCCTACGAGCAGTACTTC. Encoded protein: CASSHTGGVAYEQYF.

CDR3 amino acids: CASTVSGAYNEQFF. Written as DNA, the CDR3 is TGTGCCAGCACCGTTAGCGGGGCCTACAATGAGCAGTTCTTC. The rearrangement uses TRBV7-2 and TRBJ2-1; TRBD2 matches at 8 bases. After removal of 7 bases from V and 2 bases from J, the junction contained 4 bases not matched to a gene. The CDR3 contains 14 residues. CDR1 is SGHTA, CDR2 FQGNSA, per germline.

In its sample, this clonotype was seen a few times. J is TRBJ1-1 and V is TRBV6-2 or TRBV6-3, with D possibly matching TRBD1 (5 bases). The length of the CDR3 is 14 residues. Trimming took off 2 bases at V and 4 bases at J, with 11 bases between the two ends. Looked up from germline, CDR1 is MNHEY and CDR2 is SVGEGT. The CDR3 DNA follows: TGTGCCAGCAGTTACGGCCCGGGGGGCACTGAAGCTTTCTTT. Encoded protein: CASSYGPGGTEAFF.

This clonotype was observed many times. The chain recombines TRBV14 with TRBJ2-3, with 12 bases that match TRBD2. This CDR3 has 17 amino acids. Germline CDR1 SGHDN, CDR2 FVKESK. J gave up 2 bases and V 5 bases, and 8 bases lay outside the gene matches. The CDR3 region has the DNA TGTGCCAGCAGCACCCGACTAGCGGGGGACCTCACAGATACGCAGTATTTT. Amino acid sequence: CASSTRLAGDLTDTQYF.

This clonotype occurred a few times. The V and J genes are TRBV9 and TRBJ1-2; no clear D. Germline V gives CDR1 SGDLS, CDR2 YYNGEE. The CDR3 is made up of 13 amino acids. Trimming took 2 bases from V and 3 from J, leaving 8 bases between them. CDR3 in DNA: TGTGCCAGCAGCGTTGGCAGCGACTATGGCTACACCTTC. It encodes CASSVGSDYGYTF.

This clonotype was detected only a few times. The chain combines TRBV11-2 with TRBJ2-7, with 7 bases lining up with TRBD1. This CDR3 comprises 17 residues. Trimming took 0 bases from V and 0 from J; bases not matched to a gene: 8. Germline assignment: CDR1 SGHAT and CDR2 FQNNGV. The CDR3 here is CASSLERDRESSYEQYF. In DNA, the CDR3 is TGTGCCAGCAGCTTAGAAAGAGACAGGGAGAGCTCCTACGAGCAGTACTTC.

This rearrangement joins TRBV6-6 to TRBJ2-1; a possible D gene is TRBD2 (6 bases). Germline CDR1 and CDR2: MNHNY and SVGAGI (reference sequence). V was shortened by 6 bases and J by 14 bases, with 17 bases between the two germline ends. This CDR3 region has 12 residues. CDR3 sequence: CASSPMGGREFF. For the CDR3, the DNA is TGTGCCAGCAGCCCGATGGGGGGTCGGGAGTTCTTC.

This clonotype was found many times. The chain employs TRBV27 and TRBJ2-1; 8 bases line up with TRBD2. This CDR3 region has 14 residues. In germline, CDR1 is MNHEY, CDR2 SMNVEV (reference sequence). V was clipped by 5 bases and J by 6 bases; unmatched bases: 6. The CDR3 DNA reads as TGTGCCAGCAGTCCTTGGACTAGCAGCAATGAGCAGTTCTTC. Encoded protein: CASSPWTSSNEQFF.

This clonotype has at least ten counts. The chain uses TRBV3-1 and TRBJ1-6; D is uncertain. The V gene lost 0 bases and the J gene lost 7 bases, with 4 bases spanning the gap. Germline lookup yields CDR1 LGHDT and CDR2 YNNKEL (reference sequence). The CDR3 spans 13 residues. CDR3 sequence: CASSQDLNSPLHF. The CDR3, as DNA: TGTGCCAGCAGCCAAGATTTGAATTCACCCCTCCACTTT. The full variable domain, its missing parts supplied by reference TRBV3-1 and TRBJ1-6, is DTAVSQTPKYLVTQMGNDKSIKCEQNLGHDTMYWYKQDSKKFLKIMFSYNNKELIINETVPNRFSPKSPDKAHLNLHINSLELGDSAVYFCASSQDLNSPLHFGNGTRLTVT.

This clonotype was counted ten times or more. V gene TRBV6-2 or TRBV6-3 combines with J gene TRBJ2-1; D might be TRBD2 (6 bases). Trimming cost V 10 bases and J 4 bases, with 14 bases left between them. The CDR3 spans 13 residues. In germline, CDR1 is MNHEY, CDR2 SVGEGT. The CDR3 nucleotides read TGTGCCACGGGAGCGGAAATTTACAATGAGCAGTTCTTC. It codes for CATGAEIYNEQFF.

There are many counts of this clonotype. The gene calls are TRBV7-3 and TRBJ2-3; 7 positions match TRBD2. The CDR3 loop spans 15 amino acids. Germline V gene data show CDR1 as SGHTA and CDR2 as FQGTGA. Losses at the gene ends were 5 bases for V and 6 bases for J; bases not matched to a gene: 11. This chain's CDR3 is CASSVLARGEDTQYF. CDR3 nucleotide sequence: TGTGCCAGCAGCGTACTAGCGAGGGGAGAGGATACGCAGTATTTT.

This clonotype was seen repeatedly, ten times or more. The genes are TRBV7-9 and TRBJ1-1; the D is unclear. There are 15 residues in the CDR3. V lost 4 bases to trimming and J lost 6 bases, with 18 bases between them. The germline V gene has CDR1 SEHNR and CDR2 FQNEAQ (reference sequence). CDR3 in amino acids: CASSYPTEGNAEAFF. CDR3 nucleotide sequence: TGTGCCAGCAGCTACCCCACCGAGGGTAACGCTGAAGCTTTCTTT.

There are many counts of this clonotype. J is TRBJ2-3 and V is TRBV27; D perhaps matches TRBD1 (5 bases). The CDR3 is 12 amino acids. With 3 bases removed from V and 6 bases from J, the gap between germline ends came to 7 bases. Germline V gives CDR1 MNHEY, CDR2 SMNVEV (reference sequence). CDR3 DNA: TGTGCCAGCAGTTTTGGGGCGGATACGCAGTATTTT. This sequence encodes CASSFGADTQYF.

This clonotype came up a few times. The chain is built from TRBV2 and TRBJ2-3, with D unresolved. CDR1 SNHLY and CDR2 FYNNEI come from the germline V gene. V was cut by 4 bases and J by 0 bases, with 8 bases left in between. CDR3 length equals 14 residues. The DNA of the CDR3 is TGTGCCAGCAGTGGAGTTGGCAGCACAGATACGCAGTATTTT. Protein product: CASSGVGSTDTQYF.

There are a few counts of this clonotype. The chain links TRBV15 to TRBJ2-3, with TRBD2 matching over 10 bases. The CDR3 spans 15 residues. Trimming removed 4 bases from V and 4 bases from J; junction bases left unmatched: 5. The germline gives CDR1 LNHNV, CDR2 YYDKDF (reference sequence). DNA for the CDR3: TGTGCCACCAGCATAGCGGGACTAGCGTCAGATACGCAGTATTTT. Amino acid sequence: CATSIAGLASDTQYF.

The rearrangement joins TRBV29-1 to TRBJ1-3; unclear D gene. Germline V gene lookup returns CDR1 SQVTM and CDR2 ANQGSEA. The ends were cut back, 3 bases at V and 2 bases at J, with 8 bases in the middle. This CDR3 region has 13 residues. In DNA, the CDR3 is TGCAGCGTTGATGGAGGGCCTGGAAACACCATATATTTT. Protein: CSVDGGPGNTIYF.

This rearrangement joins TRBV30 to TRBJ2-1; D might be TRBD2 (5 bases). Trimming took 1 base from V and 1 from J, leaving 14 bases between them. This CDR3 spans 16 amino acids. The germline CDR1 and CDR2 sequences are GTSNPN and SVGIG (reference sequence). The CDR3 here is CAWSGWEIGSYNEQFF. The CDR3 nucleotides are TGTGCCTGGAGTGGGTGGGAGATAGGTTCCTACAATGAGCAGTTCTTC. The full variable domain, completed using reference TRBV30 and TRBJ2-1, is SQTIHQWPATLVQPVGSPLSLECTVEGTSNPNLYWYRQAAGRGLQLLFYSVGIGQISSEVPQNLSASRPQDRQFILSSKKLLLSDSGFYLCAWSGWEIGSYNEQFFGPGTRLTVL.

This clonotype was found a few times. J is TRBJ2-2 and V is TRBV6-2 or TRBV6-3; D not resolved. CDR3 length: 13 amino acids. The ends were cut back, 0 bases at V and 6 bases at J, with 5 bases in the middle. Germline CDR1 is MNHEY and CDR2 is SVGEGT. The CDR3 DNA follows: TGTGCCAGCAGTTACTCGAGCGCCGGGGAGCTGTTTTTT. It translates to CASSYSSAGELFF.

The V and J genes are TRBV14 and TRBJ1-1; possibly TRBD1 for D (5 bases). The CDR3 is made up of 15 amino acids. Trimming cost V 4 bases and J 9 bases, with 21 bases left between them. Germline V gene sequence: CDR1 SGHDN, CDR2 FVKESK. The CDR3 bases are TGTGCCAGCAGCCTAGTTCCGGGACGGATGGTACAAGCTTTCTTT. Amino acid sequence: CASSLVPGRMVQAFF.

This clonotype showed up just a few times. The CDR3 DNA reads as TGTGCCAGCAGTTTAAAACAGGGGGGCGAGCAGTACTTC. Translation gives CASSLKQGGEQYF. The chain carries TRBV28 and TRBJ2-7; 8 positions agree with TRBD1. Unmatched junction bases numbered 3, after V lost 2 bases and J lost 6 bases. Germline CDR1 MDHEN, CDR2 SYDVKM. This CDR3 has 13 amino acids. The variable domain in full, with the rest retrieved from reference TRBV28 and TRBJ2-7, is DVKVTQSSRYLVKRTGEKVFLECVQDMDHENMFWYRQDPGLGLRLIYFSYDVKMKEKGDIPEGYSVSREKKERFSLILESASTNQTSMYLCASSLKQGGEQYFGPGTRLTVT.

The J gene is TRBJ2-5, the V gene TRBV7-3; D might be TRBD1 (5 bases). V lost 3 bases to trimming and J lost 5 bases, with 16 bases between them. The CDR3 extends over 15 amino acids. Germline loops: CDR1 SGHTA, CDR2 FQGTGA. The DNA for the CDR3 is TGTGCCAGCAGCTTGGACATCTCTATTCTCGAGACCCAGTACTTC. Its translation is CASSLDISILETQYF.

This clonotype has a count of ten or more. The rearrangement joins TRBV27 to TRBJ2-3; the D gene is possibly TRBD2 (7 bases). With 1 base removed from V and 3 bases from J, the gap between germline ends came to 11 bases. This CDR3 comprises 15 residues. Germline CDR1 is MNHEY and CDR2 is SMNVEV (reference sequence). The chain's CDR3 is CASSLLQGGTDTQYF. The CDR3 DNA sequence: TGTGCCAGCAGTTTATTACAGGGAGGGACAGATACGCAGTATTTT.

This clonotype was recorded at least ten times. The chain employs TRBV27 and TRBJ2-1, with 11 bases fitting TRBD2. V dropped 2 bases and J dropped 6; count of bases not matched to a gene: 6. Germline V CDR1 and CDR2: MNHEY, SMNVEV (reference sequence). The CDR3 has 16 residues. The DNA for the CDR3 is TGTGCCAGCAGTTTAGTAGCGGGGGGGCCGAGCAATGAGCAGTTCTTC. This codes for CASSLVAGGPSNEQFF.

The genes are TRBV19 and TRBJ2-1, with 8 bases identical to TRBD1. Trimming cost V 3 bases and J 6 bases; bases outside gene matches: 10. This CDR3 has 16 amino acids. Germline CDR1 LNHDA, CDR2 SQIVND (reference sequence). The CDR3 DNA reads TGTGCCAGTAGTATCGGGGACCAGGGGGCCGGCAATGAGCAGTTCTTC. It encodes CASSIGDQGAGNEQFF.

The table lists this clonotype with many counts. CDR3 in amino acids: CSARDGETTLLYEETQYF. In DNA form, the CDR3 reads TGCAGTGCTAGAGATGGGGAGACTACCCTACTATATGAAGAGACCCAGTACTTC. The J gene is TRBJ2-5, the V gene TRBV20-1, with a possible D match to TRBD2 (5 bases). The CDR3 consists of 18 residues. The germline CDR1 and CDR2 sequences are DFQATT and SNEGSKA (reference sequence). V was pared by 0 bases and J by 3 bases, with 23 bases between.

Concerning this clonotype itself: The junction departs from germline at one end; a sequencing error may be responsible. The CDR3 nucleotides read TGCAGTGCTAGGGGGCCTAGCGGGATTGGTGAGCAGCTCTTC. Translated, it gives CSARGPSGIGEQLF. The gene calls are TRBV20-1 and TRBJ2-1; TRBD2 agrees at 9 bases. The CDR3 is made up of 14 amino acids. CDR1 and CDR2 (germline): DFQATT, SNEGSKA (reference sequence).

In its sample, this clonotype was seen many times. The chain joins TRBV6-4 to TRBJ2-1, with TRBD2 as a possible D gene (7 bases). The length of the CDR3 is 15 residues. V was shortened by 6 bases and J by 6 bases, with 18 bases between the two germline ends. Germline V gene sequence: CDR1 MRHNA, CDR2 SNTAGT. CDR3: CASSLTGASGNEQFF. The CDR3 DNA follows: TGTGCCAGCAGCCTGACGGGGGCTAGCGGCAATGAGCAGTTCTTC.